This T cell receptor (beta chain) was profiled in a study of low-dose radiotherapy and immunotherapy resistance in tumors. Study-wide background: Doses delivered to Cohort 2 were 1 Gy per fraction every two weeks, amounting to 13 Gy over 26 weeks. Starting cycle 1 day 1, oral aspirin 300 mg was given daily for four cycles.

This clonotype was observed many times. The time point here: after trial treatment. Treatment of the sample: LDRT plus nivolumab, ipilimumab, low-dose cyclophosphamide and aspirin (RACIN trial). Low-dose radiotherapy and low-dose cyclophosphamide, together with aspirin, ipilimumab and nivolumab, were given to donors. The CDR3 spans 14 residues. Germline loops: CDR1 SGHDT, CDR2 YYEEEE. Trimming took off 0 bases at V and 4 bases at J, with 7 bases between the two ends. First-strand cDNA relied on TRAV- and TRBV-specific primers spanning alpha and beta chains. TCRs were amplified for roughly 20 PCR cycles with a constant-region primer and V-primer adapter. TCRdb processed the reads anew with MiXCR; each CDR3 protein has one entry. Of approximately 45,000 distinct CDR3 sequences in the sample, around a quarter were seen once.

The TCR comes from a male donor with prostate cancer. The chain carries TRBV5-6 and TRBJ2-2; no clear D. The source material was PBMCs, sampled after low-dose radiotherapy plus immunotherapy. CDR3 in amino acids: CASSLVGSTGELFF. The CDR3 region has the DNA TGTGCCAGCAGCTTGGTTGGGTCCACCGGGGAGCTGTTTTTT.